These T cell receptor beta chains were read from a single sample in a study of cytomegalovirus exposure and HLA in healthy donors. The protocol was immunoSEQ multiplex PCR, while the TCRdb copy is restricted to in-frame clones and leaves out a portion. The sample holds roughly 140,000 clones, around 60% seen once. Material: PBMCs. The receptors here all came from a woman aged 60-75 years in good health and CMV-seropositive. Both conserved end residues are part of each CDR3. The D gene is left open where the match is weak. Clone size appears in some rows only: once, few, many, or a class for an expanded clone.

TGCGCCAGCAGCAGTACTAGCGGGAGAGAGACCCAGTACTTC	CASSSTSGRETQYF	TRBV5-1	TRBJ2-5	TRBD2	few
TGTGCCAGCAGCTTAACGGAGGGCGGAGATACGCAGTATTTT	CASSLTEGGDTQYF	TRBV7-3	TRBJ2-3	.	.
TGTGCCAGCAGCTTAGCGGGGACAGACTCTGGGGCCAACGTCCTGACTTTC	CASSLAGTDSGANVLTF	TRBV7-2	TRBJ2-6	TRBD1	.
TGTGCCAGCAGTGATTCAGGGCGTACAGATACGCAGTATTTT	CASSDSGRTDTQYF	TRBV2	TRBJ2-3	.	few
TGTGCCAGCAGCTGGAGGACAGGGGATGGAGAGACCCAGTACTTC	CASSWRTGDGETQYF	TRBV7-9	TRBJ2-5	TRBD1	.
TGTGCCAGCAGCCTACGACAGGGGGCGCGGGAGACCCAGTACTTC	CASSLRQGARETQYF	TRBV7-8	TRBJ2-5	TRBD1	.
TGTGCCAGCAGTGAATGGGGGGACAGCCCTAACTATGGCTACACCTTC	CASSEWGDSPNYGYTF	TRBV6-1	TRBJ1-2	TRBD1	.
TGTGCCAGCAGCCCGGCGGTTGGAGATACGCAGTATTTT	CASSPAVGDTQYF	TRBV7-3	TRBJ2-3	.	.
TGCGCCAGCAGCTGGGGTCGTGGGACTAGGAACAATGAGCAGTTCTTC	CASSWGRGTRNNEQFF	TRBV5-1	TRBJ2-1	TRBD2	few
TGTGCCAGCAGCTTGGGACCGGGACTAGAGGACAATGAGCAGTTCTTC	CASSLGPGLEDNEQFF	TRBV28	TRBJ2-1	TRBD2	.
TGCAGTGCTAGAGATCTCAGGGGCTACACCTTC	CSARDLRGYTF	TRBV20-1	TRBJ1-2	.	.
TGTGCCAGCAGGGCGGTGGGACAGGGGCATGAAAAACTGTTTTTT	CASRAVGQGHEKLFF	TRBV5-6	TRBJ1-4	TRBD1	.
TGTGCCAGCAGCGGGGGACAGACTAGCACAGATACGCAGTATTTT	CASSGGQTSTDTQYF	TRBV9	TRBJ2-3	TRBD1	.
TGTGCCAGTAGTCTCGGAGTAGCGAACACCGGGGAGCTGTTTTTT	CASSLGVANTGELFF	TRBV19	TRBJ2-2	.	.
TGTGCCAGCAGTCCGAATGCAGGGACAGGGGCGGGAAACACCATATATTTT	CASSPNAGTGAGNTIYF	TRBV27	TRBJ1-3	TRBD1	.
TGCGCCAGCAGCATGACAGGGGGGGGGAATGAAAAACTGTTTTTT	CASSMTGGGNEKLFF	TRBV5-1	TRBJ1-4	TRBD1	.
TGTGCCAGCAGTTACTTCCGGGAGGCTCATGAGCAGTTCTTC	CASSYFREAHEQFF	TRBV7-2	TRBJ2-1	TRBD2	.
TGTGCCAGCAGTAAAGAAAACAGGGGCCCGAACCGCTACGAGCAGTACTTC	CASSKENRGPNRYEQYF	TRBV28	TRBJ2-7	TRBD1	.
TGTGCCAGCAGATCCATCGGCAGGCTGAACACTGAAGCTTTCTTT	CASRSIGRLNTEAFF	TRBV6-1	TRBJ1-1	.	once
TGCGCCAGCAGCCCGGGACAGGGGGCCGTCGGCCATGAAGCTTTCTTT	CASSPGQGAVGHEAFF	TRBV4-3	TRBJ1-1	TRBD1	many
TGTGCCTGGAGACAACAGGGTTCCCACTACGAGCAGTACTTC	CAWRQQGSHYEQYF	TRBV30	TRBJ2-7	.	.
TGCAGCGTTGAAGATATCTTGGGTACAGGAGCCGGAGCTAACTATGGCTACACCTTC	CSVEDILGTGAGANYGYTF	TRBV29-1	TRBJ1-2	.	.
TGTGCCAGCACCTCCGGACTAGCGGGAGCAGAGACCCAGTACTTC	CASTSGLAGAETQYF	TRBV9	TRBJ2-5	TRBD2	.
TGTGCCAGCAGCTTAGCTGCGGGAGAAGGGGGGGAGACCCAGTACTTC	CASSLAAGEGGETQYF	TRBV5-6	TRBJ2-5	.	.
TGTGCCAGCAGCCCGGGGACTAGCGGGACCTACGAGCAGTACTTC	CASSPGTSGTYEQYF	TRBV5-4	TRBJ2-7	TRBD2	few
TGTGCCAGCAGCTTAGAGTCTAGGGAGAAGGCCCAGTACTTC	CASSLESREKAQYF	TRBV7-2	TRBJ2-5	.	.
TGTGCCAGCAGCATAACCGGACTAGCGGGAGAGCAGTTCTTC	CASSITGLAGEQFF	TRBV7-2	TRBJ2-1	TRBD2	few
TGTGCCAGCAGTTTAGGGCAGCCAGAGACCCAGTACTTC	CASSLGQPETQYF	TRBV28	TRBJ2-5	.	few
TGCGCCAGCAGCCCCGGAGGCAGTCCTAACTATGGCTACACCTTC	CASSPGGSPNYGYTF	TRBV4-3	TRBJ1-2	.	.
TGTGCCTCCAGTGGGGGAGGAGGGAGGAACACTGAAGCTTTCTTT	CASSGGGGRNTEAFF	TRBV10-3	TRBJ1-1	.	few
TGTGCCAGCAGCTTGTTGCAGGGTGGCACTGAAGCTTTCTTT	CASSLLQGGTEAFF	TRBV11-1	TRBJ1-1	.	few
TGTGCCATCACCGCCCGGGACAGAGCTAACTATGGCTACACCTTC	CAITARDRANYGYTF	TRBV10-3	TRBJ1-2	TRBD1	.
TGTGCCACCAGCAGAGAAGCAGGCCAGGGGGTTACCTACGAGCAGTACTTC	CATSREAGQGVTYEQYF	TRBV15	TRBJ2-7	TRBD1	few
TGTGCCAGCAGGAGGGGGCACGATGAAAAACTGTTTTTT	CASRRGHDEKLFF	TRBV27	TRBJ1-4	TRBD1	.
TGTGCCAGCAGGATGGGGCTCGCGAACACTGAAGCTTTCTTT	CASRMGLANTEAFF	TRBV6-5	TRBJ1-1	.	.
TGCAGCGCCGGGACTAGCGGCTACGAGCAGTACTTC	CSAGTSGYEQYF	TRBV29-1	TRBJ2-7	TRBD2	.